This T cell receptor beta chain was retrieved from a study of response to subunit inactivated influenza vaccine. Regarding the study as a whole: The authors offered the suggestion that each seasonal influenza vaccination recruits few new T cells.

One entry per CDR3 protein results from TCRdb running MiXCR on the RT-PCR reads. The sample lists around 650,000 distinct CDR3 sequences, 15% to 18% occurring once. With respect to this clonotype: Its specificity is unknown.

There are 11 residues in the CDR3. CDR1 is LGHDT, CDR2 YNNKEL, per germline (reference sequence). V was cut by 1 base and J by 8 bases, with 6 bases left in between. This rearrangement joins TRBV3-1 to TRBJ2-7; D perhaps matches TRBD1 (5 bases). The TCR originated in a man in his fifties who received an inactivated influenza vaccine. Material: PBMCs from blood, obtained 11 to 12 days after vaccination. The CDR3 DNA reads TGTGCCAGCAGCCAAGGGGGCAAGCAGTACTTC. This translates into CASSQGGKQYF.